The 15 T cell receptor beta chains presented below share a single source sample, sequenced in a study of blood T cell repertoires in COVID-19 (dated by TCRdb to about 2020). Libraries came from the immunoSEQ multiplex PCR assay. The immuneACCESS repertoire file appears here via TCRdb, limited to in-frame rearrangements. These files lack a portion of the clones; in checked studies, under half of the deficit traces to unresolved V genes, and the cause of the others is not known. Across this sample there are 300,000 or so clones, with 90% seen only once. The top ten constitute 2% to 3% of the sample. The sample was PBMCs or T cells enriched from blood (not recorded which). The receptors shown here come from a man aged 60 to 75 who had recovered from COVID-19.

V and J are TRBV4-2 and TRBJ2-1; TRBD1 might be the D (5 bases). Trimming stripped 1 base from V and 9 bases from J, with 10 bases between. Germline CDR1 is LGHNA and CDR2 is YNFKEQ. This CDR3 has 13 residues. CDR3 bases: TGTGCCAGCAGCCAAGCCAGGGTAGGTGAGCAGTTCTTC. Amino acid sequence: CASSQARVGEQFF.

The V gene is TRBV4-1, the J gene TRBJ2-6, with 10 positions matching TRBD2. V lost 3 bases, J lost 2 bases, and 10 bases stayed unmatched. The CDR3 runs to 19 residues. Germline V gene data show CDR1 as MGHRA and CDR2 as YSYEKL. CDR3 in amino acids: CASSHRTSGDRAGANVLTF. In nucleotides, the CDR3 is TGCGCCAGCAGCCACCGGACTAGCGGAGATCGGGCTGGGGCCAACGTCCTGACTTTC.

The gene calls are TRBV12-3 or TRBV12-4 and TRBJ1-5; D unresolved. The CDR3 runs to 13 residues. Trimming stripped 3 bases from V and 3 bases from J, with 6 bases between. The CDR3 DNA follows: TGTGCCAGCAGTTTTACAGACAATCAGCCCCAGCATTTT. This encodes CASSFTDNQPQHF.

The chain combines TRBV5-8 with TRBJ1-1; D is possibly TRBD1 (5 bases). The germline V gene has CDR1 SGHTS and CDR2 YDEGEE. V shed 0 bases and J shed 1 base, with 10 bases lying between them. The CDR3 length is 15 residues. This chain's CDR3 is CASSLGRARNTEAFF. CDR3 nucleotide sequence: TGTGCCAGCAGCTTGGGCAGGGCTCGGAACACTGAAGCTTTCTTT.

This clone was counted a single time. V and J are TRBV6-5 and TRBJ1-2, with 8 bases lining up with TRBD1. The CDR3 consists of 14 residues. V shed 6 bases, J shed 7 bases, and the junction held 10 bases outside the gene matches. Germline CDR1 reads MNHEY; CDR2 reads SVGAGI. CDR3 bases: TGTGCCAGCAGACAGACAGGGGCAGGGCCTGGCTACACCTTC. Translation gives CASRQTGAGPGYTF.

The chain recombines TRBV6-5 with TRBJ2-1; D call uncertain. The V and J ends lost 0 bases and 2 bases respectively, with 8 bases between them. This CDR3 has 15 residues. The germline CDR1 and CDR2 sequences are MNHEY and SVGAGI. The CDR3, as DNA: TGTGCCAGCAGTTACTCGAGCACAGCCTACAATGAGCAGTTCTTC. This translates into CASSYSSTAYNEQFF.

The CDR3 sequence: CASSLGLSGTQYF. The CDR3 DNA sequence: TGTGCCAGCAGCTTAGGGTTGTCCGGGACCCAGTACTTC. The rearrangement joins TRBV7-8 to TRBJ2-5; no reliable D call. V lost 1 base, J lost 7 bases, and 10 bases lay in between. CDR1 is SGHVS and CDR2 is FQNEAQ in the germline V gene. The CDR3 loop spans 13 amino acids.

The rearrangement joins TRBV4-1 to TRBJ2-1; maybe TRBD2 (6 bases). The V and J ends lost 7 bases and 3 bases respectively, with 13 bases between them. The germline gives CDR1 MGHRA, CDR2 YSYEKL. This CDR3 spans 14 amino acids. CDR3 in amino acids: CASKMVAVYNEQFF. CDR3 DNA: TGCGCCAGCAAAATGGTAGCGGTCTACAATGAGCAGTTCTTC.

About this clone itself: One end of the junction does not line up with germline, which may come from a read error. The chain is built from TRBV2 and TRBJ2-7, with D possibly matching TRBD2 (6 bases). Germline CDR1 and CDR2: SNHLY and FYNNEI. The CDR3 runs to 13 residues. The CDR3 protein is CASSDAGLGPGEF. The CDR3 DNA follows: TGTGCCAGCAGTGATGCGGGGCTCGGTCCCGGAGAATTC.

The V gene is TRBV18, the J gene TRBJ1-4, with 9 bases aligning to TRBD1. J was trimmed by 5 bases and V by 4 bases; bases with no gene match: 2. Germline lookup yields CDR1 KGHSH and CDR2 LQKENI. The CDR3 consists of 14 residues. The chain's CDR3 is CASSQGTGNEKLFF. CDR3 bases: TGTGCCAGCTCACAGGGGACAGGGAATGAAAAACTGTTTTTT.

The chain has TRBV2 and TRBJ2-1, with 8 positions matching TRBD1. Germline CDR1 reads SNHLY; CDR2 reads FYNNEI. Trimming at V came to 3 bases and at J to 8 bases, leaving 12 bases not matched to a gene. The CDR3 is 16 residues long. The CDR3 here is CASSDPSDRVKHEQFF. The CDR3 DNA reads TGTGCCAGCAGTGACCCCTCGGACAGGGTTAAGCATGAGCAGTTCTTC. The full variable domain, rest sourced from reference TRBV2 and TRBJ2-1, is EPEVTQTPSHQVTQMGQEVILRCVPISNHLYFYWYRQILGQKVEFLVSFYNNEISEKSEIFDDQFSVERPDGSNFTLKIRSTKLEDSAMYFCASSDPSDRVKHEQFFGPGTRLTVL.

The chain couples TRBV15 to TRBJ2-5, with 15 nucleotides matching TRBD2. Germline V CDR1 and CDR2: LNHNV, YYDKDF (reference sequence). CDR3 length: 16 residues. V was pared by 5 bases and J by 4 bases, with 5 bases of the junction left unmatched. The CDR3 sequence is CATSLGLAGGGETQYF. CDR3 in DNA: TGTGCCACCAGCCTCGGACTAGCGGGGGGGGGAGAGACCCAGTACTTC.

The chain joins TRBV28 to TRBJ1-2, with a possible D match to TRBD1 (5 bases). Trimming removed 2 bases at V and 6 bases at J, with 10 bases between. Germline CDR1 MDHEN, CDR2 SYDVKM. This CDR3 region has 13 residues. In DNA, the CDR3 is TGTGCCAGCAGTTTAAACCCAGGGAATGGCTACACCTTC. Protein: CASSLNPGNGYTF.

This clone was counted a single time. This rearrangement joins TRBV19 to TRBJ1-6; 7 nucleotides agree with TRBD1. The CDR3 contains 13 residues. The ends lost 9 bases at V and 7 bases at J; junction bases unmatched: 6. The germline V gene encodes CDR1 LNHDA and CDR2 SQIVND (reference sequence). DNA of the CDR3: TGTGCCAGCCAGGGACAGCGAAATTCACCCCTCCACTTT. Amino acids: CASQGQRNSPLHF.

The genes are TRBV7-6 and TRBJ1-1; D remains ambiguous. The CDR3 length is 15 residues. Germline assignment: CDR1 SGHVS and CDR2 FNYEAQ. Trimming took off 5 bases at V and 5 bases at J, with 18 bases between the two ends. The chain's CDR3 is CASSPGGRMRTEAFF. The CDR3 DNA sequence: TGTGCCAGCAGCCCAGGTGGCAGGATGAGAACTGAAGCTTTCTTT.